This entry lists 16 T cell receptor beta chains sequenced from one sample in a study of CD8 T cells in ankylosing spondylitis. Their antigens are not known. Study conclusions and caveats: Among TCR beta sequences, a motif of several highly homologous variants appeared characteristic of ankylosing spondylitis blood.

One entry per CDR3 protein results from TCRdb running MiXCR on the 5' RACE reads. The sample has 350,000 to 550,000 distinct CDR3 sequences; roughly 26% are singletons. Sequencing was carried out using blood, either unsorted or a sorted T cell fraction (not recorded which). These receptors all come from a male donor with ankylosing spondylitis.

This clonotype was observed a handful of times. The chain employs TRBV5-5 and TRBJ2-7; no clear D gene. The CDR3 contains 14 residues. Germline values: CDR1 SGHKS, CDR2 YYEKEE (reference sequence). V gave up 4 bases and J gave up 2 bases, with 13 bases separating them. For the CDR3, the DNA is TGTGCCAGCAGCCTCGACTTCCAGCCCTACGAGCAGTACGTC. Its translation: CASSLDFQPYEQYV.

This chain uses TRBV5-6 with TRBJ2-2; D possibly uses TRBD1 or TRBD2 (6 bases each). V was trimmed by 7 bases and J by 2 bases, leaving 15 bases between them. The V gene's germline CDR1 is SGHDT and CDR2 YYEEEE. The CDR3 is 15 amino acids. DNA for the CDR3: TGTGCCAGCGGACCGGGGGCTGGAAACACCGGGGAGCTGTTTTTT. Amino acid sequence: CASGPGAGNTGELFF.

The V and J genes are TRBV6-6 and TRBJ1-2, with a tentative D call TRBD1 (6 bases). This CDR3 contains 13 residues. Trimming took off 5 bases at V and 4 bases at J, with 11 bases between the two ends. In germline, CDR1 is MNHNY, CDR2 SVGAGI (reference sequence). DNA for the CDR3: TGTGCCAGCAGTGACGACAGGACCTATGGCTACACCTTC. Translated, it gives CASSDDRTYGYTF.

This clonotype was seen many times. The V and J genes are TRBV7-9 and TRBJ2-3; unclear D gene. Trimming left V 8 bases short and J 8 bases short, with 14 bases between. Germline values: CDR1 SEHNR, CDR2 FQNEAQ (reference sequence). The CDR3 covers 12 residues. This chain's CDR3 is CASAVDWSTQYF. Here the CDR3 DNA reads TGTGCCAGCGCTGTAGATTGGAGTACGCAGTATTTT.

This clonotype was detected once. CDR3 in amino acids: CASSVDREYGYTF. The CDR3 coding sequence is TGCGCCAGCAGCGTGGACAGGGAGTATGGCTACACCTTC. This chain joins TRBV4-1 and TRBJ1-2; 8 bases are a match to TRBD1. CDR3 length: 13 residues. Germline CDR1 and CDR2: MGHRA and YSYEKL. The J segment lost 5 bases and the V segment lost 5 bases, leaving 4 bases of the junction unmatched.

The rearrangement uses TRBV20-1 and TRBJ1-5; possibly TRBD1 for D (5 bases). Trimming cost V 6 bases and J 11 bases, with 23 bases left between them. In germline, CDR1 is DFQATT, CDR2 SNEGSKA (reference sequence). The CDR3 is 14 amino acids. The CDR3, as DNA: TGCAGTGCCGCCGTAGGGACGATGGTTGTGGCCCAGCATTTT. It codes for CSAAVGTMVVAQHF.

The chain recombines TRBV24-1 with TRBJ2-3, with 8 positions matching TRBD1. V lost 4 bases and J lost 2; bases outside the gene matches: 10. The CDR3 runs to 17 residues. CDR1 and CDR2 from the germline V gene are KGHDR and SFDVKD. The CDR3 region has the DNA TGTGCCACCAGTGAACTTCCCTCGCAGGGGGCCACAGATACGCAGTATTTT. Its protein product is CATSELPSQGATDTQYF.

The V call is TRBV27, the J call TRBJ2-3; D might be TRBD2 (5 bases). The ends were cut back, 7 bases at V and 6 bases at J, with 23 bases in the middle. Germline CDR1 and CDR2: MNHEY and SMNVEV (reference sequence). This CDR3 contains 16 residues. In nucleotides, the CDR3 is TGTGCCAGCACCCTTAAAATGAGGGCACTAGGCGATACGCAGTATTTT. Translating gives CASTLKMRALGDTQYF.

The chain recombines TRBV7-2 with TRBJ2-1, with 14 bases aligning to TRBD2. The CDR3 totals 16 residues. J was trimmed by 2 bases and V by 4 bases; bases with no gene match: 1. Germline V gene data show CDR1 as SGHTA and CDR2 as FQGNSA. The CDR3 reads CASSWGLAGAYNEQFF. CDR3 sequence (DNA): TGTGCCAGCAGCTGGGGACTAGCGGGAGCCTACAATGAGCAGTTCTTC.

This clonotype appeared a few times. This chain joins TRBV2 and TRBJ2-1; D remains unclear. The CDR3 has 11 residues. V was cut by 2 bases and J by 9 bases, with 5 bases left in between. CDR1 is SNHLY and CDR2 is FYNNEI in the germline V gene. The CDR3 bases are TGTGCCAGCAGTGAAACGCGTGAGCAGTTCTTC. It encodes CASSETREQFF.

V is TRBV12-3 or TRBV12-4 and J is TRBJ1-2; D gene uncertain. Trimming pared 8 bases from V and 13 bases from J, leaving 20 bases between. CDR3 length: 12 residues. CDR3 coding DNA: TGTGCCAGCGGACGGTACTCCGCCAGCAGCACCTTC. Translation gives CASGRYSASSTF.

The rearrangement uses TRBV20-1 and TRBJ2-1; 11 nucleotides align to TRBD2. J gave up 2 bases and V 0 bases, and 9 bases lay outside the gene matches. This CDR3 contains 18 residues. CDR1 DFQATT and CDR2 SNEGSKA come from the germline V gene (reference sequence). The CDR3 region has the DNA TGCAGTGCTAGAGACCCCGGAAGGACTAGCGGGCCCTACAATGAGCAGTTCTTC. It translates to CSARDPGRTSGPYNEQFF.

This clonotype turned up a few times. The rearrangement uses TRBV29-1 and TRBJ2-1, with D perhaps matching TRBD1 or TRBD2 (5 bases each). The CDR3 sequence is 12 residues long. From germline, CDR1 is SQVTM and CDR2 ANQGSEA. The DNA for the CDR3 is TGCAGGGGGGAGTCTAGCTTCGATGAGCAGTTCTTC. Its protein is CRGESSFDEQFF.

The chain recombines TRBV6-1 with TRBJ1-3, with 8 nucleotides matching TRBD1. Germline lookup yields CDR1 MNHNS and CDR2 SASEGT. V was pared by 5 bases and J by 7 bases, with 7 bases of the junction left unmatched. The CDR3 loop spans 14 amino acids. In DNA, the CDR3 is TGTGCCAGCAGTCGGGGACAGGTTGGGAACACCATATATTTT. It translates to CASSRGQVGNTIYF.

This chain connects TRBV12-3 or TRBV12-4 to TRBJ1-6, with a possible D match to TRBD1 (6 bases). The CDR3 consists of 16 residues. V was cut by 4 bases and J by 0 bases, with 10 bases left in between. The CDR3 nucleotides read TGTGCCAGCAGTTCGCGGGGGCGCTCCTATAATTCACCCCTCCACTTT. Its protein product is CASSSRGRSYNSPLHF.

The gene calls are TRBV25-1 and TRBJ2-1; D unclear. The CDR3 totals 14 residues. Germline V gene data show CDR1 as MGHDK and CDR2 as SYGVNS. V shed 8 bases and J shed 4 bases, with 15 bases lying between them. The CDR3: CASSDARAYNEQFF. The DNA for the CDR3 is TGTGCCAGCTCCGACGCCCGTGCTTACAATGAGCAGTTCTTC. The full variable domain, in which reference TRBV25-1 and TRBJ2-1 provide the parts outside the CDR3, is EADIYQTPRYLVIGTGKKITLECSQTMGHDKMYWYQQDPGMELHLIHYSYGVNSTEKGDLSSESTVSRIRTEHFPLTLESARPSHTSQYLCASSDARAYNEQFFGPGTRLTVL.